The T cell receptor (beta chain) under discussion was sequenced for a study of regulatory T cells in long-lasting Graves disease. Broader study findings: For persistent Graves' patients, TCR diversity was lower than for newly diagnosed ones. There were preferences for TRBV28, TRBJ1-2 and TRBJ2-5 in persistent disease.

This clonotype was observed once. Its matching antigen is unknown. The CDR3 covers 16 residues. The V end was cut by 4 bases, the J end by 2 bases, with 14 bases between. Germline V gene sequence: CDR1 MNHEY, CDR2 SMNVEV (reference sequence). HTBI primers from iRepertoire and Arm-PCR of CDR3 regions yielded the TCR beta libraries. Each CDR3 protein is one row after TCRdb ran MiXCR on the multiplex PCR reads. The repertoire includes fewer than 450,000 distinct CDR3 sequences, around 20% of them detected once, and around 21% sits in the top ten. Time point here: persistent/refractory GD, antithyroid drugs over 5 years with positive TRAb. Making the TCR library involved RNA that had been extracted from PBMCs. Patients came through an endocrinology department, and that department was in Xi'an, China.

The chain is built from TRBV27 and TRBJ2-2; D unresolved. The sample consisted of peripheral blood mononuclear cells (PBMCs), taken when the disease was refractory, from a patient treated with antithyroid drugs. The clonotype was recovered from a female donor with Graves disease. CDR3 loop: CASSSYLRINTGELFF. CDR3 nucleotides: TGTGCCAGCAGTTCGTACCTCAGGATCAACACCGGGGAGCTGTTTTTT.